The 29 T cell receptor beta chains in this list originate from one sample, sequenced in a study of T-cell memory formation after mild COVID-19. TCRdb redid the calling of the 5' RACE reads with MiXCR, one entry per CDR3 protein. The data hold 150,000 to 200,000 distinct CDR3 sequences, with around 20% observed a single time. Sequences were obtained from PBMCs or a T cell subset sorted from them (not recorded which). These receptor sequences come from a man aged 18-30 years who had mild COVID-19 (a few samples of this study predate the infection). Cell type and time point are not known.

The rearrangement uses TRBV6-5 and TRBJ2-7; D gene ambiguous. V was shortened by 1 base and J by 4 bases, with 11 bases between the two germline ends. The CDR3 totals 14 residues. Per the germline V gene, CDR1 is MNHEY and CDR2 is SVGAGI. The CDR3 bases are TGTGCCAGCAGTTACTACACGACTGGGTACGAGCAGTACTTC. Translated, it gives CASSYYTTGYEQYF.

In this sample, this clonotype turned up a few times. The V gene is TRBV12-5, the J gene TRBJ2-7, with D perhaps TRBD1 (6 bases). The V gene lost 9 bases and the J gene lost 1 base, with 7 bases spanning the gap. The CDR3 has 11 amino acids. Germline V CDR1 and CDR2: LGHNT, FRNRAP. CDR3 sequence: CARDSSYEQYF. The CDR3 DNA is TGTGCTAGGGACAGTTCCTACGAGCAGTACTTC.

This clonotype appeared a single time. A read error may produce the germline difference seen at one junction end. The chain employs TRBV28 and TRBJ1-1; D gene uncertain. CDR3 length: 12 residues. The germline gives CDR1 MDHEN, CDR2 SYDVKM. The CDR3 DNA sequence: TGTGACAGCAGTTTCTCCCCCAGGGAAGCTTTCTTT. Protein sequence: CDSSFSPREAFF.

The gene calls are TRBV6-5 and TRBJ1-5; unclear D gene. The germline V gene has CDR1 MNHEY and CDR2 SVGAGI. V gave up 6 bases and J gave up 4 bases, with 10 bases separating them. The CDR3 extends over 13 amino acids. In DNA form, the CDR3 reads TGTGCCAGCAGGAGGGTTAGTAATCAGCCCCAGCATTTT. It specifies CASRRVSNQPQHF.

The chain is built from TRBV7-2 and TRBJ1-4, with TRBD1 identical over 12 bases. The CDR3 runs to 16 residues. CDR1 SGHTA and CDR2 FQGNSA come from the germline V gene. V dropped 4 bases and J dropped 8; count of bases not matched to a gene: 8. The CDR3 region is CASSSPGQGAREKLFF. The CDR3 bases are TGTGCCAGCAGCTCTCCGGGACAGGGGGCGCGAGAAAAACTGTTTTTT.

This clonotype was counted only a few times. This sequence joins TRBV4-3 and TRBJ1-5; D is unresolved. This CDR3 is 14 amino acids long. V lost 2 bases and J lost 4, with 9 bases in between. Germline V gene data show CDR1 as LGHNA and CDR2 as YSLEER. CDR3 sequence (DNA): TGCGCCAGCAGCCAAAGTAGGGTAAATCAGCCCCAGCATTTT. Its translation is CASSQSRVNQPQHF.

The chain joins TRBV10-1 to TRBJ2-7, with 7 bases identical to TRBD2. The germline V gene encodes CDR1 WNHNN and CDR2 SYGVQD (reference sequence). V lost 4 bases, J lost 0 bases, and 3 bases stayed unmatched. The CDR3 extends over 14 amino acids. Here the CDR3 DNA reads TGCGCCAGCAGTGCCGGGGGGAGCTCCTACGAGCAGTACTTC. Its translation: CASSAGGSSYEQYF.

This clonotype was counted many times. The gene calls are TRBV29-1 and TRBJ2-3; D remains unclear. The CDR3 runs 14 residues. V lost 6 bases and J lost 2, with 15 bases in between. Germline assignment: CDR1 SQVTM and CDR2 ANQGSEA. Here the CDR3 reads CSVAPWTDTDTQYF. The CDR3 DNA follows: TGCAGCGTAGCGCCCTGGACGGACACAGATACGCAGTATTTT.

V usage is TRBV7-2 and J usage is TRBJ2-2, with unresolved D. Per germline, CDR1 SGHTA and CDR2 FQGNSA. This CDR3 has 16 amino acids. Trimming left V 3 bases short and J 0 bases short, with 11 bases between. DNA for the CDR3: TGTGCCAGCAGCTTCTTCAGAAACGCGAACACCGGGGAGCTGTTTTTT. Amino acids: CASSFFRNANTGELFF.

The CDR3 sequence is CASSPQGSAEAFF. DNA of the CDR3: TGCGCCAGCAGCCCGCAGGGAAGCGCGGAAGCTTTCTTT. The chain has TRBV5-1 and TRBJ1-1, with D possibly being TRBD1 (5 bases). Germline CDR1 is SGHRS and CDR2 is YFSETQ. V dropped 4 bases and J dropped 8 bases, with 15 bases sitting between them. This CDR3 has 13 amino acids.

The gene calls are TRBV5-5 and TRBJ2-7; a weak D match, TRBD1 (5 bases). Trimming removed 6 bases from V and 2 bases from J, with 12 bases in between. The CDR3 sequence is 13 residues long. The germline V gene encodes CDR1 SGHKS and CDR2 YYEKEE (reference sequence). The CDR3 DNA follows: TGTGCCAGCACCCCCAGGGTTCCCTACGAGCAGTACGTC. Its protein product is CASTPRVPYEQYV.

This clonotype was observed a handful of times. This chain connects TRBV12-3 or TRBV12-4 to TRBJ2-2; 7 bases agree with TRBD1. This CDR3 has 15 amino acids. V gave up 5 bases and J gave up 2 bases; unmatched junction bases: 5. This CDR3 reads CASSLGQDNTGELFF. DNA of the CDR3: TGTGCCAGCAGTCTCGGACAGGATAACACCGGGGAGCTGTTTTTT.

This clonotype was observed a handful of times. The chain employs TRBV5-6 and TRBJ2-2; 8 nucleotides align to TRBD1. The CDR3 is 16 residues long. From germline, CDR1 is SGHDT and CDR2 YYEEEE. V gave up 1 base and J gave up 1 base; unmatched junction bases: 3. In DNA form, the CDR3 reads TGTGCCAGCAGCTTGTTAGGGACAGGGAACACCGGGGAGCTGTTTTTT. Translation gives CASSLLGTGNTGELFF.

This clonotype turned up a few times. The V and J genes are TRBV12-3 or TRBV12-4 and TRBJ1-2, with TRBD1 matching over 7 bases. The length of the CDR3 is 14 residues. Trimming removed 0 bases from V and 8 bases from J; junction bases left unmatched: 6. The CDR3 nucleotides read TGTGCCAGCAGTTTAGCGGAGGGGGCGGGCGGCTACACCTTC. Amino acid sequence: CASSLAEGAGGYTF.

The chain has TRBV20-1 and TRBJ1-1; 11 positions agree with TRBD1. The CDR3 covers 15 residues. Germline V gene data show CDR1 as DFQATT and CDR2 as SNEGSKA (reference sequence). Trimming at V came to 5 bases and at J to 4 bases, leaving 9 bases not matched to a gene. The CDR3 protein is CSAWTGGIRATEAFF. CDR3 DNA sequence: TGCAGTGCTTGGACAGGGGGCATTCGGGCCACTGAAGCTTTCTTT.

The CDR3 is CASSPSSTAWIGELFF. As DNA, the CDR3 is TGTGCCAGCTCACCATCATCGACAGCGTGGATCGGGGAGCTGTTTTTT. V gene TRBV18 combines with J gene TRBJ2-2, with a possible D match to TRBD1 (5 bases). The CDR3 sequence is 16 residues long. V was trimmed by 2 bases and J by 7 bases, leaving 17 bases between them. Germline loops: CDR1 KGHSH, CDR2 LQKENI.

The rearrangement links TRBV7-8 to TRBJ2-1, with D unresolved. This CDR3 comprises 14 residues. Germline V gene lookup returns CDR1 SGHVS and CDR2 FQNEAQ. Trimming took 2 bases from V and 5 from J, leaving 10 bases between them. CDR3 in DNA: TGTGCCAGCAGCTTAAGCGCTCGTGACAATGAGCAGTTCTTC. Its translation: CASSLSARDNEQFF.

CDR3 DNA: TGTGCCAGCAGCCCCACGCCGCCTAGAGGCTACACCTTC. This gives the protein CASSPTPPRGYTF. This chain uses TRBV7-2 with TRBJ1-2; no reliable D call. Germline V gives CDR1 SGHTA, CDR2 FQGNSA. This CDR3 is 13 amino acids long. V dropped 5 bases and J dropped 8 bases, with 15 bases sitting between them.

This clonotype was recorded a few times. The chain employs TRBV12-3 or TRBV12-4 and TRBJ2-7, with no clear D. Trimming took off 2 bases at V and 7 bases at J, with 18 bases between the two ends. The CDR3 has 15 residues. CDR3 sequence: CASSLSPRRTGEQYF. CDR3 DNA: TGTGCCAGCAGTTTATCACCTCGGCGTACCGGTGAGCAGTACTTC.

This clonotype was seen more than once but under ten times. The genes are TRBV10-3 and TRBJ2-1; D ambiguous. Germline V gene data show CDR1 as ENHRY and CDR2 as SYGVKD. The CDR3 totals 15 residues. The germline V and J ends were trimmed by 3 bases and 0 bases, with 9 bases remaining between them. In DNA, the CDR3 is TGTGCCATCAGTGAACTCGCGAGCTCCTACAATGAGCAGTTCTTC. It yields the protein CAISELASSYNEQFF.

This clonotype has a handful of counts. The gene calls are TRBV18 and TRBJ2-1, with D perhaps matching TRBD1 or TRBD2 (5 bases each). The CDR3 is 13 amino acids. Trimming removed 2 bases from V and 9 bases from J, with 11 bases in between. Per the germline V gene, CDR1 is KGHSH and CDR2 is LQKENI. CDR3 region: CASSPIEGFEQFF. Written as DNA, the CDR3 is TGTGCCAGCTCACCAATCGAGGGGTTTGAGCAGTTCTTC.

This chain links TRBV7-8 with TRBJ2-1; TRBD2 agrees at 12 bases. The CDR3 consists of 14 residues. CDR1 is SGHVS and CDR2 is FQNEAQ in the germline V gene. The ends lost 8 bases at V and 5 bases at J; junction bases unmatched: 4. CDR3 sequence reads: CASATSGGHNEQFF. DNA for the CDR3: TGTGCCAGCGCAACTAGCGGGGGGCACAATGAGCAGTTCTTC.

DNA for the CDR3: TGTGCCACCTCCGACAATCTCCGGGGCAATCAGCCCCAGCATTTT. The encoded protein is CATSDNLRGNQPQHF. This chain connects TRBV10-3 to TRBJ1-5; D is uncertain. Per the germline V gene, CDR1 is ENHRY and CDR2 is SYGVKD. This CDR3 comprises 15 residues. Trimming pared 10 bases from V and 2 bases from J, leaving 18 bases between.

This clonotype occurred many times. The chain employs TRBV7-9 and TRBJ1-1; TRBD1 might be the D (6 bases). Trimming left V 4 bases short and J 1 base short, with 10 bases between. Germline assignment: CDR1 SEHNR and CDR2 FQNEAQ (reference sequence). This CDR3 spans 14 amino acids. The CDR3 is CASSSEQGNTEAFF. The CDR3 DNA reads as TGTGCCAGCAGCTCCGAACAGGGGAACACTGAAGCTTTCTTT. Full variable domain (outside the CDR3, taken from reference TRBV7-9 and TRBJ1-1): DTGVSQNPRHKITKRGQNVTFRCDPISEHNRLYWYRQTLGQGPEFLTYFQNEAQLEKSRLLSDRFSAERPKGSFSTLEIQRTEQGDSAMYLCASSSEQGNTEAFFGQGTRLTVV.

This clonotype was found a few times. The gene calls are TRBV4-3 and TRBJ2-5; TRBD2 is a possible D gene (6 bases). Germline V lookup: CDR1 LGHNA, CDR2 YSLEER. This CDR3 is built from 15 residues. Trimming removed 5 bases from V and 4 bases from J, with 17 bases in between. In DNA, the CDR3 is TGCGCCAGCAGCGCTAGACACAGGAGGGGAGAGACCCAGTACTTC. It translates to CASSARHRRGETQYF.

This clonotype was recorded a few times. The chain has TRBV7-9 and TRBJ2-1, with 7 bases fitting TRBD2. Losses at the gene ends were 4 bases for V and 8 bases for J; bases not matched to a gene: 2. CDR1 SEHNR and CDR2 FQNEAQ come from the germline V gene (reference sequence). This CDR3 is 12 amino acids long. The CDR3 loop reads CASSWGGDEQFF. The DNA of the CDR3 is TGTGCCAGCAGCTGGGGGGGGGATGAGCAGTTCTTC.

There are a few counts of this clonotype. The V gene is TRBV7-2, the J gene TRBJ2-3; 11 bases fit TRBD2. CDR1 is SGHTA and CDR2 is FQGNSA in the germline V gene. V lost 6 bases, J lost 4 bases, and 9 bases stayed unmatched. This CDR3 spans 16 amino acids. The DNA of the CDR3 is TGTGCCAGCAGAGTAGCACTAGCGGGGGCCGCAGATACGCAGTATTTT. It is translated as CASRVALAGAADTQYF.

This clonotype was found a few times. The chain couples TRBV4-3 to TRBJ2-7; D call uncertain. V lost 0 bases, J lost 0 bases, and 12 bases lay in between. Per the germline V gene, CDR1 is LGHNA and CDR2 is YSLEER. This CDR3 spans 16 amino acids. CDR3: CASSQESVPGSYEQYF. The CDR3, as DNA: TGCGCCAGCAGCCAAGAAAGCGTCCCGGGCTCCTACGAGCAGTACTTC.

V usage is TRBV6-6 and J usage is TRBJ2-7; the match to TRBD1 covers 8 bases. Trimming took 2 bases from V and 3 from J; bases not matched to a gene: 6. This CDR3 has 15 amino acids. Germline assignment: CDR1 MNHNY and CDR2 SVGAGI (reference sequence). CDR3 DNA sequence: TGTGCCAGCAGTTACGGGCAGGGGGCTCTCTACGAGCAGTACGTC. Protein sequence: CASSYGQGALYEQYV.